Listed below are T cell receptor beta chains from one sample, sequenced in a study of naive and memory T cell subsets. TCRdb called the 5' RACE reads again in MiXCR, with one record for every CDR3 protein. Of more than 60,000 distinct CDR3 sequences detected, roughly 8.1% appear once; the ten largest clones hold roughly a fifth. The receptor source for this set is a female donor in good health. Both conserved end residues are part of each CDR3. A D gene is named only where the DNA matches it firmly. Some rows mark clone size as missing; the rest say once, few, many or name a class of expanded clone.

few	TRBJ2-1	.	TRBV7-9	TGTGCCAGCAGCTTAAGAGACTACAATGAGCAGTTCTTC	CASSLRDYNEQFF
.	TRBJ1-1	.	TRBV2	TGTGCCAGCAGTGGCGGGAGGGGGACTGAAGCTTTCTTT	CASSGGRGTEAFF
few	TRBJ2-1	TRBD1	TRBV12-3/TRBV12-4	TGTGCCAGCAGTTTTCCAACAGGGGACTACAATGAGCAGTTCTTC	CASSFPTGDYNEQFF
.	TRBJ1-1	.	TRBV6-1	TGTGCCAGCAGTGTATCGGGCAGAATGAACACTGAAGCTTTCTTT	CASSVSGRMNTEAFF
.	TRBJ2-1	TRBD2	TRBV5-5	TGTGCCAGCAGCTTGAGTCTGCGGGAGCCCTACAATGAGCAGTTCTTC	CASSLSLREPYNEQFF
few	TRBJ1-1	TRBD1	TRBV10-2	TGCGCCAGCAGTCCAGGGGGAACTCACACTGAAGCTTTCTTT	CASSPGGTHTEAFF
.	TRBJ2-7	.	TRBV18	TGTGCCAGCTCACGTGGTCCTTTCTACGAGCAGTACTTC	CASSRGPFYEQYF
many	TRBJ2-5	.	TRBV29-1	TGCAGCGTTGAAGATCTTCGACAGAGGGACGAGACCCAGTACTTC	CSVEDLRQRDETQYF
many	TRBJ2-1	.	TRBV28	TGTGCCAGTATAGTCCCTCCCTACAATGAGCAGTTCTTC	CASIVPPYNEQFF
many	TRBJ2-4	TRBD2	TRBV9	TGTGCCAGCAGCGTAGTAAGGGCTAGCGGTTATCGATTGATAGCCAAAAACATTCAGTACTTC	CASSVVRASGYRLIAKNIQYF
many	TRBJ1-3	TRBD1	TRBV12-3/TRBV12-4	TGTGCCAGCAGACAAAGGACAGGGGCTGGAAACACCATATATTTT	CASRQRTGAGNTIYF
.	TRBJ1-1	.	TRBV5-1	TGCGCCAGCAGCCCCATGAAGGGACTGGACACTGAAGCTTTCTTT	CASSPMKGLDTEAFF
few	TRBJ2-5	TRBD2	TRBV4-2	TGTGCCAGCAGCCAAGTAGCGGGAGGGGTAGAAGAGACCCAGTACTTC	CASSQVAGGVEETQYF
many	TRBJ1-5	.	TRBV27	TGTGCCAGCAGTTTATCGTCCCTAAATCAGCCCCAGCATTTT	CASSLSSLNQPQHF
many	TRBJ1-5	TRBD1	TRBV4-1	TGCGCCAGCAGCCAGACAGGGGAGGACAATCAGCCCCAGCATTTT	CASSQTGEDNQPQHF
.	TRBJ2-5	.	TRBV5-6	TGTGCCAGCAGCTCACCGGGACAAGGACAAGAGACCCAGTACTTC	CASSSPGQGQETQYF
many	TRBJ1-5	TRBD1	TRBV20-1	TGCAGTGTCATGGTTAGGGGGCGAGGTCAGCCCCAGCATTTT	CSVMVRGRGQPQHF
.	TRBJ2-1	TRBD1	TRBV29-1	TGCAGCGTCGCCGGGACAGGGAGACATGAGCAGTTCTTC	CSVAGTGRHEQFF
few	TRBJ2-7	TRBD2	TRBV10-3	TGTGCCATCAGTGAGGGGACTAGCGGGATAACGCACGAGCAGTACTTC	CAISEGTSGITHEQYF
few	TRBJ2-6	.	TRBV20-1	TGCAGTGCTAATTTAGCCTCCACTGTTGGGGCCAACGTCCTGACTTTC	CSANLASTVGANVLTF
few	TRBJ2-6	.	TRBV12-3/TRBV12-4	TGTGCCAGCAGTTTGTTGGGATCTGGGGCCAACGTCCTGACTTTC	CASSLLGSGANVLTF
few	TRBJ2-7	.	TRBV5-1	TGCGCCAGCAGCTTGTATCGGGACGCATTGCAGTACTTC	CASSLYRDALQYF
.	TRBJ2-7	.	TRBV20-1	TGCAGTGCTAGAGATGACAATAGGGGCGAGCAGTACTTC	CSARDDNRGEQYF
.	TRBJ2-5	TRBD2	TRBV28	TGTGCCAGCAGGATAGCGGGACCCCAAGAGACCCAGTACTTC	CASRIAGPQETQYF
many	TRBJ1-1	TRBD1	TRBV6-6	TGTGCCAGCCGACAGAGGACAGGTAGTATGAACACTGAAGCTTTCTTT	CASRQRTGSMNTEAFF
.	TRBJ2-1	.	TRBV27	TGTGCCAGCAGTTACGTTTTTCACGAGGGGAACAATGAGCAGTTCTTC	CASSYVFHEGNNEQFF
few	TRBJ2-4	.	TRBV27	TGTGCCAGCGGACCCGTCCCCGTCAAAAACATTCAGTACTTC	CASGPVPVKNIQYF
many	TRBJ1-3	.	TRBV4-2	TGTGCCAGCAGCCAATTGGGTGCCAGCTCTGGAAACACCATATATTTT	CASSQLGASSGNTIYF
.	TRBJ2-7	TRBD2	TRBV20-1	TGCAGTGCTAGAGAAGCGGGGACCTACGAGCAGTACTTC	CSAREAGTYEQYF
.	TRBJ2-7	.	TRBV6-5	TGTGCCAGCAGTTACTCGTTAGGCCCCTACGAGCAGTACTTC	CASSYSLGPYEQYF
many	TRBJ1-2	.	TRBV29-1	TGCAGCGTTGAGATGGGCTATTCTGGCTACACCTTC	CSVEMGYSGYTF
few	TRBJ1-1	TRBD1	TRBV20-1	TGCAGTGCGGATAGGACAGGGGGTAGAGGTGAAGCTTTCTTT	CSADRTGGRGEAFF
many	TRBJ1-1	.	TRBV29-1	TGCAGCGTTTCGGAGAACACTGAAGCTTTCTTT	CSVSENTEAFF
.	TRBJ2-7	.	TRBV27	TGTGCCAGCAGTTTGGGCGGGATGTCCTACGAGCAGTACTTC	CASSLGGMSYEQYF
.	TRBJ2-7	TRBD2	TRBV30	TGTGCCTGGAAGGGATTGGGCGGGAGTTATCCCTCCGAGCAGTACTTC	CAWKGLGGSYPSEQYF
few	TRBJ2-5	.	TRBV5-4	TGTGCCAGCTTTGGGGGCGTAGAGACCCAGTACTTC	CASFGGVETQYF
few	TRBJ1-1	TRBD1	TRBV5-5	TGTGCCAGCAGCTTTTCGACAGGGAGGGGTCACACTGAAGCTTTCTTT	CASSFSTGRGHTEAFF
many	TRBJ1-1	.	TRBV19	TGTGCCAGTACCAAGCAAAGCATGAACACTGAAGCTTTCTTT	CASTKQSMNTEAFF